The entry that follows covers one T cell receptor (beta chain) sequence. Its specificity is unknown. This sample was taken from a study of shared clonotypes between healthy human individuals. Study-level background: A donor's plate count was three for CD4 naive and three for CD4 memory; CD8 naive had two and CD8 memory one. Study findings and constraints: The study sampled only blood, and tissue repertoires likely differ.

After removal of 3 bases from V and 0 bases from J, the junction contained 4 bases not matched to a gene. Germline lookup yields CDR1 SGDLS and CDR2 YYNGEE. The CDR3 runs 16 residues. Assay execution proceeded at the deep level. As handled by the study authors: As immunoSEQ supplied junction-only sequences (without quality scores), filtering differed. Clones were read by immunoSEQ multiplex PCR, and TCRdb kept only the in-frame ones, dropping some. The V and J calls and clone size come from that table; D and trimming were worked out from the DNA. The data contain some 2,100,000 clones, more than 85% of them singletons. Naive CD8 cells, CD45RO-negative and positively selected for CCR7, excluded terminally differentiated effector memory CD45RA+ cells.

The V and J genes are TRBV9 and TRBJ2-2, with 8 nucleotides matching TRBD2. The sequenced sample was naive CD8+ T cells from PBMCs. This receptor was identified in a young man in good health. Some clones in this sample may be carry-over from other donors' samples. The CDR3 spells CASSAVAGPNTGELFF. CDR3 nucleotides: TGTGCCAGCAGCGCCGTAGCGGGGCCGAACACCGGGGAGCTGTTTTTT.